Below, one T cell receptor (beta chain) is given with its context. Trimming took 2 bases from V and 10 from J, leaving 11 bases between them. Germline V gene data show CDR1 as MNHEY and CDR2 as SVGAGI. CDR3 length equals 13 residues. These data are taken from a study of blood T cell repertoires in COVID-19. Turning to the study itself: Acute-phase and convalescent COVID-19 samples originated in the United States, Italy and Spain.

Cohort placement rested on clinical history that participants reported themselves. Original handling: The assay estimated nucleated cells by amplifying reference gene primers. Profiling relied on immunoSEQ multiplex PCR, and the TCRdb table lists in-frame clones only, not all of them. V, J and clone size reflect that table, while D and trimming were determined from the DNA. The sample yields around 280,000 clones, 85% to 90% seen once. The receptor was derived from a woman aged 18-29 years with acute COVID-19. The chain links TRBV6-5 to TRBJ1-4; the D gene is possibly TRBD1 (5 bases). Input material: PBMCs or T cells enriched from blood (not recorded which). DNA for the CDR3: TGTGCCAGCAGTTACGTGGGGGGGGGAAAACTGTTTTTT. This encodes CASSYVGGGKLFF.